A single sample gave rise to the 15 T cell receptor beta chains below, sequenced in a study of blood T cell repertoires in COVID-19. Sequencing was performed with immunoSEQ multiplex PCR; in TCRdb, only in-frame clones are kept and a portion is missing. The sample records around 140,000 clones, over 65% being singletons. The source material was peripheral blood. The receptors stem from a woman older than 75 with active or convalescent COVID-19.

The J gene is TRBJ1-1, the V gene TRBV18; 10 positions agree with TRBD1. Germline V gene lookup returns CDR1 KGHSH and CDR2 LQKENI. After removal of 3 bases from V and 2 bases from J, the junction contained 6 bases not matched to a gene. The CDR3 spans 16 residues. The CDR3 sequence: CASSPTRTGGNTEAFF. DNA for the CDR3: TGTGCCAGCTCACCCACTCGGACAGGGGGAAACACTGAAGCTTTCTTT.

This chain links TRBV12-3 or TRBV12-4 with TRBJ1-5, with TRBD1 as a possible D gene (6 bases). This CDR3 is 13 amino acids long. Trimming stripped 5 bases from V and 6 bases from J, with 11 bases between. The CDR3 protein is CASSPGTTQPQHF. Here the CDR3 DNA reads TGTGCCAGCAGTCCCGGGACAACTCAGCCCCAGCATTTT.

This clone was counted only a few times. The rearrangement joins TRBV6-1 to TRBJ2-1; weak D call: TRBD2 (6 bases). Trimming cost V 2 bases and J 7 bases, with 21 bases left between them. The CDR3 runs 17 residues. Looked up from germline, CDR1 is MNHNS and CDR2 is SASEGT. CDR3 sequence: CASSEYRTIHRENEQFF. Written as DNA, the CDR3 is TGTGCCAGCAGTGAATACAGGACAATACATCGGGAGAATGAGCAGTTCTTC.

V gene TRBV7-2 combines with J gene TRBJ1-5; D is possibly TRBD1 (5 bases). V shed 4 bases and J shed 0 bases, with 13 bases lying between them. CDR1 is SGHTA and CDR2 is FQGNSA in the germline V gene. The CDR3 loop spans 16 amino acids. In nucleotides, the CDR3 is TGTGCCAGCAGCTCAATAGGGGTCTATAGCAATCAGCCCCAGCATTTT. It specifies CASSSIGVYSNQPQHF.

This chain connects TRBV14 to TRBJ1-3; TRBD1 might be the D (6 bases). Trimming left V 0 bases short and J 0 bases short, with 15 bases between. The CDR3 length is 18 residues. Germline assignment: CDR1 SGHDN and CDR2 FVKESK. CDR3 region: CASSQDSGRGGSGNTIYF. The CDR3, as DNA: TGTGCCAGCAGCCAAGATTCGGGCAGGGGCGGCTCTGGAAACACCATATATTTT.

The genes are TRBV18 and TRBJ1-2; TRBD1 agrees at 7 bases. Germline assignment: CDR1 KGHSH and CDR2 LQKENI. V was clipped by 1 base and J by 3 bases; unmatched bases: 8. This CDR3 spans 16 amino acids. In DNA form, the CDR3 reads TGTGCCAGCTCACCACAATCGGAAGGGACAGACTATGGCTACACCTTC. Translating gives CASSPQSEGTDYGYTF.

This rearrangement joins TRBV11-2 to TRBJ2-7; D is unresolved. Germline CDR1 reads SGHAT; CDR2 reads FQNNGV. Trimming cost V 5 bases and J 3 bases, with 17 bases left between them. There are 15 residues in the CDR3. CDR3 nucleotide sequence: TGTGCCAGCAGCCTTAGAGGTGATGGTTACTACGAGCAGTACTTC. It specifies CASSLRGDGYYEQYF.

The J gene is TRBJ1-5, the V gene TRBV2; 8 bases agree with TRBD1. The CDR3 consists of 15 residues. The germline V gene encodes CDR1 SNHLY and CDR2 FYNNEI. The J segment lost 3 bases and the V segment lost 2 bases, leaving 3 bases of the junction unmatched. In DNA, the CDR3 is TGTGCCAGCAGTGAAACAGGGGGACACAATCAGCCCCAGCATTTT. Translated, it gives CASSETGGHNQPQHF.

In nucleotides, the CDR3 is TGTGCCAGCAGTTCGTACAGGATAAACTATGGCTACACCTTC. As protein: CASSSYRINYGYTF. The rearrangement joins TRBV6-5 to TRBJ1-2, with D possibly matching TRBD1 (5 bases). Germline assignment: CDR1 MNHEY and CDR2 SVGAGI. The CDR3 spans 14 residues. V gave up 4 bases and J gave up 2 bases, with 11 bases separating them.

The chain recombines TRBV7-9 with TRBJ2-5; 13 nucleotides match TRBD2. Trimming at V came to 5 bases and at J to 7 bases, leaving 7 bases not matched to a gene. Germline CDR1 SEHNR, CDR2 FQNEAQ (reference sequence). The CDR3 runs 15 residues. The CDR3 region is CASSATSGGTRTQYF. DNA of the CDR3: TGTGCCAGCAGCGCGACTAGCGGGGGGACTAGGACCCAGTACTTC.

The rearrangement uses TRBV19 and TRBJ2-2; a weak D match, TRBD1 (6 bases). The CDR3 length is 13 residues. V lost 5 bases and J 7 bases, leaving 11 bases between the germline ends. Germline V gives CDR1 LNHDA, CDR2 SQIVND (reference sequence). CDR3: CASSPHRVGELFF. The DNA of the CDR3 is TGTGCCAGTAGTCCCCACAGGGTCGGGGAGCTGTTTTTT.

This chain links TRBV6-5 with TRBJ1-5; 7 positions agree with TRBD1. The CDR3 totals 15 residues. After removal of 0 bases from V and 4 bases from J, the junction contained 3 bases not matched to a gene. Germline V gene data show CDR1 as MNHEY and CDR2 as SVGAGI. The CDR3 loop reads CASSYSRDRNQPQHF. CDR3 DNA: TGTGCCAGCAGTTACTCGCGGGACAGAAATCAGCCCCAGCATTTT.

The genes are TRBV29-1 and TRBJ1-1, with 7 nucleotides matching TRBD1. Per the germline V gene, CDR1 is SQVTM and CDR2 is ANQGSEA. V shed 6 bases and J 10 bases; nucleotides not matched to a gene: 8. The CDR3 consists of 11 residues. The CDR3 is CSVHRQGPAFF. The CDR3 DNA sequence: TGCAGCGTCCACCGACAGGGCCCAGCTTTCTTT.

This clone was recorded once. This chain connects TRBV5-6 to TRBJ2-5; a weak D match, TRBD2 (5 bases). Germline V gene lookup returns CDR1 SGHDT and CDR2 YYEEEE. This CDR3 has 13 amino acids. The V gene lost 5 bases and the J gene lost 4 bases, with 12 bases spanning the gap. CDR3 residues: CASSRGNRETQYF. CDR3 coding DNA: TGTGCCAGCAGTCGGGGTAACCGAGAGACCCAGTACTTC.

The genes are TRBV5-1 and TRBJ1-4, with D possibly being TRBD1 (6 bases). This CDR3 contains 15 residues. Germline-derived CDR1 and CDR2 are SGHRS and YFSETQ. V dropped 4 bases and J dropped 4 bases, with 14 bases sitting between them. CDR3: CASSPTGQSNEKLFF. DNA of the CDR3: TGCGCCAGCAGCCCCACGGGACAAAGTAATGAAAAACTGTTTTTT.